This TCR beta chain was documented in a study of yellow fever vaccine responses in identical twins (dated by TCRdb to 2016 to 2018). Regarding the study in general: The study precisely tracked vaccine-responding T cell clones in identical twins.

Worth noting for this clonotype: Its antigen is still unknown. No base quality information exists; no much larger clone differs at one position.

Receptor amplification or capture employed RT-PCR. Reads for this sample came from an Illumina HiSeq 2500. TCRdb handled the public reads itself, with Q25 trimming in fastp and clone calling in MiXCR, and kept productive beta chains. Rows matching on CDR3 protein sequence are summarized as one entry with the most common DNA and genes. The sample contains roughly 17,000 distinct CDR3 sequences, roughly 72% of them found a single time. The top ten clones comprise about 2.5% of the sample. Including the terminal cysteine and phenylalanine, the CDR3 comprises 16 residues. Only the CDR3 part of the read is kept: 48 bases, read in frame from the first base. Relative to germline, V is missing 3 bases and J is missing 3 bases, with 6 bases of the junction outside any gene match. From a lookup of the germline V gene (reference sequence), CDR1 and CDR2 are LNHDA and SQIVND. What the research found in general, with its limitations: According to the authors, in identical twins the way T cells responded to vaccination appeared partly convergent and partly personalized.

The sample consisted of T cells from blood (PBMCs), unsorted or a sorted subset (not recorded which), taken before or after yellow fever vaccination (not recorded which). Recombination connected TRBV19 to TRBJ2-2, with 8 bases aligning to TRBD1. The sequence derives from a young woman who received the yellow fever vaccine. Donor details come from another sample of the same person, matched by shared clones. The CDR3 corresponds to CASSMLGTGDTGELFF. The sequenced DNA is TGTGCCAGTAGTATGTTGGGGACAGGTGACACCGGGGAGCTGTTTTTT.